The 22 T cell receptor beta chains below come from one sample, sequenced in a study of control samples from healthy donors and cancer patients. TCRdb keeps only in-frame clones here, not all; method: immunoSEQ multiplex PCR. The sample carries roughly 80,000 clones, approximately 90% recorded once. The sequencing sample was made of blood. The receptors were sampled from a woman between 50 and 59 years old in good health.

The chain combines TRBV18 with TRBJ1-2; D may be TRBD1 (5 bases). The CDR3 length is 13 residues. CDR1 and CDR2 from the germline V gene are KGHSH and LQKENI. Between the trimmed V and J ends, which lost 5 bases and 0 bases, there was a span of 7 bases. The CDR3 region is CASSTGANYGYTF. The CDR3 nucleotides read TGTGCCAGCTCAACAGGAGCTAACTATGGCTACACCTTC. Full variable domain (outside the CDR3, taken from reference TRBV18 and TRBJ1-2): NAGVMQNPRHLVRRRGQEARLRCSPMKGHSHVYWYRQLPEEGLKFMVYLQKENIIDESGMPKERFSAEFPKEGPSILRIQQVVRGDSAAYFCASSTGANYGYTFGSGTRLTVV.

Only one count was recorded for this clone. This chain links TRBV2 with TRBJ1-5, with no clear D. The ends were cut back, 3 bases at V and 5 bases at J, with 8 bases in the middle. CDR1 and CDR2 from the germline V gene are SNHLY and FYNNEI. This CDR3 comprises 13 residues. CDR3 sequence (DNA): TGTGCCAGCAGTGACAGCCCTTATCAGCCCCAGCATTTT. Encoded protein: CASSDSPYQPQHF.

V usage is TRBV2 and J usage is TRBJ1-4; D unclear. Deletions cut 7 bases from V and 10 bases from J, with 19 bases between. Germline V CDR1 and CDR2: SNHLY, FYNNEI. The CDR3 is made up of 14 amino acids. Here the CDR3 DNA reads TGTGCCAGCATTCTAGACTCGGTGGGTGGAAAACTGTTTTTT. This sequence encodes CASILDSVGGKLFF.

The V gene is TRBV7-2, the J gene TRBJ2-1; 9 nucleotides line up with TRBD1. The J segment lost 9 bases and the V segment lost 3 bases, leaving 6 bases of the junction unmatched. The CDR3 extends over 14 amino acids. CDR1 and CDR2 (germline): SGHTA, FQGNSA. CDR3 sequence (DNA): TGTGCCAGCAGCTTCAAGCGGACAGGGGTTGAGCAGTTCTTC. It specifies CASSFKRTGVEQFF.

The rearrangement joins TRBV29-1 to TRBJ1-3; D remains unclear. V was cut by 4 bases and J by 1 base, with 8 bases left in between. CDR3 length: 13 amino acids. CDR1 and CDR2 (germline): SQVTM, ANQGSEA. The DNA for the CDR3 is TGCAGCGTTGTAAGGGATTCTGGAAACACCATATATTTT. Encoded protein: CSVVRDSGNTIYF.

V usage is TRBV24-1 and J usage is TRBJ1-2; D unclear. CDR1 is KGHDR and CDR2 is SFDVKD in the germline V gene. V dropped 4 bases and J dropped 3 bases, with 8 bases sitting between them. The CDR3 extends over 13 amino acids. The CDR3 protein is CATSEGQYYGYTF. The CDR3 DNA sequence: TGTGCCACCAGTGAAGGGCAGTACTATGGCTACACCTTC.

This clone is a singleton in its sample. This chain connects TRBV10-2 to TRBJ2-7; D is perhaps TRBD1 (6 bases). Per germline, CDR1 WSHSY and CDR2 SAAADI. The CDR3 totals 13 residues. V lost 4 bases to trimming and J lost 7 bases, with 14 bases between them. This chain's CDR3 is CASSVLRGREQYF. DNA of the CDR3: TGCGCCAGCAGTGTCCTCAGGGGTAGGGAGCAGTACTTC.

The sample holds one count of this clone. The CDR3 protein is CATLGTGELFF. CDR3 sequence (DNA): TGTGCCACCCTCGGTACCGGGGAGCTGTTTTTT. The rearrangement uses TRBV2 and TRBJ2-2; D gene ambiguous. Germline V lookup: CDR1 SNHLY, CDR2 FYNNEI. The CDR3 is 11 residues long. Deletions cut 10 bases from V and 5 bases from J, with 8 bases between.

The chain recombines TRBV10-3 with TRBJ1-6; D remains ambiguous. The V end was cut by 3 bases, the J end by 7 bases, with 10 bases between. This CDR3 has 14 amino acids. The germline CDR1 and CDR2 sequences are ENHRY and SYGVKD. The CDR3 region has the DNA TGTGCCATCAGTGACTCCGGACCGAATTCACCCCTCCACTTT. It translates to CAISDSGPNSPLHF.

This chain connects TRBV6-6 to TRBJ2-3, with D tentatively TRBD2 (5 bases). With 7 bases removed from V and 2 bases from J, the gap between germline ends came to 19 bases. The CDR3 runs to 16 residues. The germline V gene has CDR1 MNHNY and CDR2 SVGAGI (reference sequence). The CDR3, as DNA: TGTGCCAGCACCCCGAGGGAAGCGGCCGCCACAGATACGCAGTATTTT. It encodes CASTPREAAATDTQYF.

The rearrangement joins TRBV4-1 to TRBJ2-1; D is uncertain. The CDR3 extends over 11 amino acids. Germline values: CDR1 MGHRA, CDR2 YSYEKL. V was pared by 2 bases and J by 5 bases, with 1 base between. The CDR3 sequence: CASSQNNEQFF. The DNA of the CDR3 is TGCGCCAGCAGCCAAAACAATGAGCAGTTCTTC.

The rearrangement links TRBV4-1 to TRBJ1-2; D is uncertain. The CDR3 contains 12 residues. V lost 3 bases and J 4 bases, leaving 6 bases between the germline ends. The germline V gene has CDR1 MGHRA and CDR2 YSYEKL. The DNA of the CDR3 is TGCGCCAGCAGCCAGGGCCCCTATGGCTACACCTTC. It encodes CASSQGPYGYTF.

The V call is TRBV5-1, the J call TRBJ1-2, with TRBD1 matching over 7 bases. Losses at the gene ends were 4 bases for V and 2 bases for J; bases not matched to a gene: 5. This CDR3 contains 14 residues. Germline V lookup: CDR1 SGHRS, CDR2 YFSETQ. The CDR3 loop reads CASSVQGGNYGYTF. As DNA, the CDR3 is TGCGCCAGCAGCGTCCAGGGGGGGAACTATGGCTACACCTTC.

CDR3 DNA: TGTGCCAGCAGCTTAGCCTTAGGTGATGAGCAGTTCTTC. Translated: CASSLALGDEQFF. J is TRBJ2-1 and V is TRBV7-9; D ambiguous. The CDR3 totals 13 residues. V was cut by 0 bases and J by 8 bases, with 8 bases left in between. CDR1 and CDR2 (germline): SEHNR, FQNEAQ (reference sequence).

The rearrangement links TRBV7-8 to TRBJ2-2; D could derive from TRBD1 or TRBD2 (6 bases each). Germline V gene lookup returns CDR1 SGHVS and CDR2 FQNEAQ. Trimming pared 1 base from V and 7 bases from J, leaving 10 bases between. The CDR3 is made up of 14 amino acids. The CDR3 DNA sequence: TGTGCCAGCAGCTTAGGGGGGGCATTCGGGGAGCTGTTTTTT. Translated: CASSLGGAFGELFF.

The chain employs TRBV5-1 and TRBJ2-7; D unclear. Germline lookup yields CDR1 SGHRS and CDR2 YFSETQ. The CDR3 spans 13 residues. V lost 1 base and J 2 bases, leaving 7 bases between the germline ends. The CDR3 coding sequence is TGCGCCAGCAGCTTGTACGGACCCTACGAGCAGTACTTC. Its translation: CASSLYGPYEQYF.

The chain carries TRBV5-6 and TRBJ1-3; D ambiguous. Germline CDR1 SGHDT, CDR2 YYEEEE. The CDR3 contains 15 residues. Trimming removed 4 bases from V and 2 bases from J, with 13 bases in between. The chain's CDR3 is CASSPLTEPGNTIYF. Written as DNA, the CDR3 is TGTGCCAGCAGCCCCCTGACGGAACCTGGAAACACCATATATTTT.

This chain joins TRBV5-1 and TRBJ1-1; weak D call: TRBD1 (6 bases). CDR3 length: 13 amino acids. Trimming cost V 4 bases and J 6 bases, with 13 bases left between them. Germline CDR1 is SGHRS and CDR2 is YFSETQ. Here the CDR3 reads CASSRREGAEAFF. CDR3 DNA: TGCGCCAGCAGCCGGAGAGAGGGGGCTGAAGCTTTCTTT.

The V and J genes are TRBV5-8 and TRBJ1-1, with D perhaps TRBD1 (6 bases). The CDR3 has 16 amino acids. CDR1 is SGHTS and CDR2 is YDEGEE in the germline V gene. V gave up 0 bases and J gave up 2 bases, with 14 bases separating them. The CDR3 here is CASSLGRGFSNTEAFF. CDR3 nucleotide sequence: TGTGCCAGCAGCTTGGGCAGGGGATTTTCCAACACTGAAGCTTTCTTT.

This clone was recorded once. The chain links TRBV29-1 to TRBJ1-2, with TRBD1 matching over 8 bases. The CDR3 runs 12 residues. V lost 7 bases and J lost 5; bases outside the gene matches: 6. Germline V gene lookup returns CDR1 SQVTM and CDR2 ANQGSEA. The CDR3 sequence: CSGWTGLYGYTF. CDR3 sequence (DNA): TGCAGCGGATGGACAGGGTTATATGGCTACACCTTC.

The genes are TRBV2 and TRBJ2-3; D gene uncertain. CDR1 SNHLY and CDR2 FYNNEI come from the germline V gene. Deletions cut 5 bases from V and 1 base from J, with 10 bases between. The CDR3 spans 14 residues. The CDR3 region has the DNA TGTGCCAGCAGTTCTCTCCCTGGCACAGATACGCAGTATTTT. This translates into CASSSLPGTDTQYF.

The chain joins TRBV3-1 (or the pseudogene TRBV3-2) to TRBJ2-3; D not certain. V lost 1 base and J lost 2, with 7 bases in between. This CDR3 spans 14 amino acids. Germline CDR1 is LGHDT and CDR2 is YNNKEL (reference sequence). The CDR3 DNA reads as TGTGCCAGCAGCCAAGTTGGGTACACAGATACGCAGTATTTT. As protein: CASSQVGYTDTQYF.